The clone carrying this T cell receptor beta chain was seen a few times. Its antigen remains unidentified. The CDR3 contains 16 residues. The V and J ends lost 3 bases and 6 bases, in that order; junction bases with no gene match: 10. Germline CDR1 is LGHNA and CDR2 is YSLEER. A mixed TRB-A/B primer pool amplified rearranged TRB by multiplex touch-down PCR. TCRdb reprocessed the multiplex PCR reads via MiXCR and lists one record per CDR3 protein. The table includes approximately 9,000 distinct CDR3 sequences, roughly 25% detected once. This sample is drawn from a study of T cell repertoires in aging, cancer and after chemotherapy. Overall study findings and caveats: Median generation probability rose over the chemotherapy interval in each cancer cohort, suggesting rebound thymic output. The repertoire data cannot show anything about immunological memory following chemotherapy. Lymphoid organ infiltration in hematological cancer patients may impair thymic emigration or peripheral T cell expansion. Age-matched healthy donors had significantly more diverse, less clonal blood TCR repertoires than untreated cancer patients.

Peripheral blood genomic DNA, not sorted cells or RNA, was the template. This TCR was recovered from a human donor with a blood cancer. The chain uses TRBV4-3 and TRBJ1-2; 10 bases map to TRBD1. The sample comprised blood. CDR3 DNA: TGCGCCAGCAGCCAGAGGAGGACAGGGGGAGCCGATGGCTACACCTTC. Translating it yields CASSQRRTGGADGYTF.